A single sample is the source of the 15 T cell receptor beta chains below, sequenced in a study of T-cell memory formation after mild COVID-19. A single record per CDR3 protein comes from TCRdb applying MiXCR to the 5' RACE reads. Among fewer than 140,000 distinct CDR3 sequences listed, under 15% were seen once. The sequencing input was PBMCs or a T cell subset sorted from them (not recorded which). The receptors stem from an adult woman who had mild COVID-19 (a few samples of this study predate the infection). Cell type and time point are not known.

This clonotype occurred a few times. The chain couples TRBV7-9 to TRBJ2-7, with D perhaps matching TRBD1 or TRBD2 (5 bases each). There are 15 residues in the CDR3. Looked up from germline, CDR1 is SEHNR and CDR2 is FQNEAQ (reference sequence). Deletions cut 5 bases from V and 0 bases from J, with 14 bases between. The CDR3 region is CASSRRDPPSYEQYF. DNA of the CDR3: TGTGCCAGCAGCCGCCGGGACCCGCCCTCCTACGAGCAGTACTTC.

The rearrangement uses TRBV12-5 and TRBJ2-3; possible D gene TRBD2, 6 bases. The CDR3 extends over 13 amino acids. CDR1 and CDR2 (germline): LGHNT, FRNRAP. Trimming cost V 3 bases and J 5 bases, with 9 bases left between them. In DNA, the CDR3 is TGTGCTAGTGGTTTCGGGGGAATAGATACGCAGTATTTT. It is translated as CASGFGGIDTQYF.

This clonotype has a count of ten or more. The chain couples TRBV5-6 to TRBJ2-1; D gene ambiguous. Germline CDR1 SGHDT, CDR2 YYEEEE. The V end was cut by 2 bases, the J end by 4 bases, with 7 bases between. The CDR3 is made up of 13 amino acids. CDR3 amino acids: CASSLALYNEQFF. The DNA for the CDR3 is TGTGCCAGCAGCTTAGCCCTGTACAATGAGCAGTTCTTC.

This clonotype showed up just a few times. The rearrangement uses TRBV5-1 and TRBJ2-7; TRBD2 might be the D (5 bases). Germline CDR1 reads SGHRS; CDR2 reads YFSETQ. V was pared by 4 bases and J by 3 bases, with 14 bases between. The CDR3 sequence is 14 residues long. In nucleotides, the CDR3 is TGCGCCAGCAGCCTGGGCTCGGGAAACTACGAGCAGTACTTC. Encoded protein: CASSLGSGNYEQYF.

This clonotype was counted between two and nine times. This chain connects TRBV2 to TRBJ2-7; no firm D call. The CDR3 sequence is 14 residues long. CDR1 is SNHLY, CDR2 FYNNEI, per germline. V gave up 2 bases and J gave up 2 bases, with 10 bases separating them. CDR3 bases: TGTGCCAGCAGTGAAAGTTCCATGGCCTACGAGCAGTACTTC. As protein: CASSESSMAYEQYF. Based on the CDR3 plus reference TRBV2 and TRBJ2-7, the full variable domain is EPEVTQTPSHQVTQMGQEVILRCVPISNHLYFYWYRQILGQKVEFLVSFYNNEISEKSEIFDDQFSVERPDGSNFTLKIRSTKLEDSAMYFCASSESSMAYEQYFGPGTRLTVT.

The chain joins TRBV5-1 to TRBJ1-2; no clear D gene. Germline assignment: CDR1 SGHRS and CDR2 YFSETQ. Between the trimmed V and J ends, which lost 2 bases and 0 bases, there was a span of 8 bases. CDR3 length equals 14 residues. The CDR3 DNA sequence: TGCGCCAGCAGCTTCGGGGTTTCTAACTATGGCTACACCTTC. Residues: CASSFGVSNYGYTF.

CDR3 loop: CASSQGLAGFANTGELFF. The DNA for the CDR3 is TGTGCCAGCAGCCAGGGACTAGCGGGGTTCGCGAACACCGGGGAGCTGTTTTTT. The genes are TRBV13 and TRBJ2-2; 13 nucleotides line up with TRBD2. Germline V gene lookup returns CDR1 PRHDT and CDR2 FYEKMQ (reference sequence). CDR3 length equals 18 residues. V shed 5 bases and J 0 bases; nucleotides not matched to a gene: 6.

The CDR3 DNA follows: TGTGCCAGCAGCTCGACAGGGGGAACGATTGACATTCAGTACTTC. Translation gives CASSSTGGTIDIQYF. V gene TRBV11-2 combines with J gene TRBJ2-4; 9 bases line up with TRBD1. The V gene end was trimmed by 4 bases and the J gene end by 8 bases; junction bases not matched to a gene: 9. Germline loops: CDR1 SGHAT, CDR2 FQNNGV. The CDR3 is 15 residues long.

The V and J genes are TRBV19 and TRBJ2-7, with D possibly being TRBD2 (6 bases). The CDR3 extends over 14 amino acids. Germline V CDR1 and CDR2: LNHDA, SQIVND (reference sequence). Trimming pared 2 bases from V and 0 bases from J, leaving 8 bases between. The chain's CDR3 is CASSITSSSYEQYF. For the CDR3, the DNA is TGTGCCAGTAGTATAACTAGCAGCTCCTACGAGCAGTACTTC.

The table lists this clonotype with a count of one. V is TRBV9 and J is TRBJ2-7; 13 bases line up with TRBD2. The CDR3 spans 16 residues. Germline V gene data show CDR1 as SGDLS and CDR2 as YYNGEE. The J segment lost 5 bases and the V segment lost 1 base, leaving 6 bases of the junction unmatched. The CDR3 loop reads CASSVSGTSGTHEQYF. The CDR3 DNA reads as TGTGCCAGCAGCGTAAGCGGGACTAGCGGGACCCACGAGCAGTACTTC. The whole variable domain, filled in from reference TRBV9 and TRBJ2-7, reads DSGVTQTPKHLITATGQRVTLRCSPRSGDLSVYWYQQSLDQGLQFLIQYYNGEERAKGNILERFSAQQFPDLHSELNLSSLELGDSALYFCASSVSGTSGTHEQYFGPGTRLTVT.

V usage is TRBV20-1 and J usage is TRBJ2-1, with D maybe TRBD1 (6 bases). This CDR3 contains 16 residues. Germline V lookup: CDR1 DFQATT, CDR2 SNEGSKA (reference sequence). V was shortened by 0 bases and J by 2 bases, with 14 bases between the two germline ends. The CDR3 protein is CSARDLGRGTYNEQFF. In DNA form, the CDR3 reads TGCAGTGCTAGAGATCTAGGCAGGGGCACCTACAATGAGCAGTTCTTC.

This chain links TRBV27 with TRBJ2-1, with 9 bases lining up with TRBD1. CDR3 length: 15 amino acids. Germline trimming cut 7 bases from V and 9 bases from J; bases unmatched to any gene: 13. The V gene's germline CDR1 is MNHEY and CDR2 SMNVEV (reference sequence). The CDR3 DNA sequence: TGTGCCAGCAAAATCCGGACAGGGGTTTTGCTTGAGCAGTTCTTC. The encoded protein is CASKIRTGVLLEQFF.

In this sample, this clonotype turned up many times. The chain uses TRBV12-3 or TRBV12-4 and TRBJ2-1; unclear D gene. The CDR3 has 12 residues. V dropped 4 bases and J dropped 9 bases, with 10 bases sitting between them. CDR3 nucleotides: TGTGCCAGCAGTTGGGTTGGTCTTGAGCAGTTCTTC. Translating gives CASSWVGLEQFF.

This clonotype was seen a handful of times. The DNA of the CDR3 is TGCGCCAGCAGCTTAGGGGACTCTAGGGGCATCGAGCAGTACTTC. The encoded protein is CASSLGDSRGIEQYF. The chain employs TRBV5-1 and TRBJ2-7; D might be TRBD2 (6 bases). The CDR3 covers 15 residues. CDR1 and CDR2 (germline): SGHRS, YFSETQ. V lost 2 bases and J lost 6, with 18 bases in between.

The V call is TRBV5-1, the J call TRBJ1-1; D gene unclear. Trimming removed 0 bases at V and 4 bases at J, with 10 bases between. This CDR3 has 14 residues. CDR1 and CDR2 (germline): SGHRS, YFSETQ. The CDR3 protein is CASSLGEAATEAFF. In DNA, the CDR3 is TGCGCCAGCAGCTTGGGGGAGGCTGCCACTGAAGCTTTCTTT.